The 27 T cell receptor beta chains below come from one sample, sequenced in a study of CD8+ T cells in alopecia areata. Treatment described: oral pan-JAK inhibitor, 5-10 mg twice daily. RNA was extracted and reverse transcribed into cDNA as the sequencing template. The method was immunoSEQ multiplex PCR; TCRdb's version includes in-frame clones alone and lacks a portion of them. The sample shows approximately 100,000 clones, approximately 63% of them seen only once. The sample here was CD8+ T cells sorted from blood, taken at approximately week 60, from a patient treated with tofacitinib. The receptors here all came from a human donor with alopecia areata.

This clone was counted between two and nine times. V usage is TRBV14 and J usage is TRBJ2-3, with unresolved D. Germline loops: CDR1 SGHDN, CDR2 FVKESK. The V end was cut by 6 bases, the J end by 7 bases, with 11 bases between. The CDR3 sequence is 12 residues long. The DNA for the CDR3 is TGTGCCAGCAGAGGACCCGACTATACGCAGTATTTT. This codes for CASRGPDYTQYF.

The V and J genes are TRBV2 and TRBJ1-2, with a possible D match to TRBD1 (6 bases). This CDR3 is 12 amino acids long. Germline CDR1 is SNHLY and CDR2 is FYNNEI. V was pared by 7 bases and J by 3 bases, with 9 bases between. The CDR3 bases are TGTGCCAGCATTGGGGGCTACTATGGCTACACCTTC. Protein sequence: CASIGGYYGYTF. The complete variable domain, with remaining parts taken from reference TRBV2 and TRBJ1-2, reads EPEVTQTPSHQVTQMGQEVILRCVPISNHLYFYWYRQILGQKVEFLVSFYNNEISEKSEIFDDQFSVERPDGSNFTLKIRSTKLEDSAMYFCASIGGYYGYTFGSGTRLTVV.

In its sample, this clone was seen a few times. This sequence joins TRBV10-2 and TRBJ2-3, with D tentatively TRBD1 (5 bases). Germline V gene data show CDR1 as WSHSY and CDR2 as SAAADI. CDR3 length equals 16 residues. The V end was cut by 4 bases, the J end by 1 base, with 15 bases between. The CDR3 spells CASSVIRVLGTDTQYF. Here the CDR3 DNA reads TGCGCCAGCAGTGTTATCAGGGTATTAGGCACAGATACGCAGTATTTT.

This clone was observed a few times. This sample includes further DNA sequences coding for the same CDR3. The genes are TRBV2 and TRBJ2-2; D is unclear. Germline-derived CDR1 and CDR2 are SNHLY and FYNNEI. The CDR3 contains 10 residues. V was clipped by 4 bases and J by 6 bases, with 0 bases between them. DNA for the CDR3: TGTGCCAGCAGTGCCGGGGAGCTGTTTTTT. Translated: CASSAGELFF.

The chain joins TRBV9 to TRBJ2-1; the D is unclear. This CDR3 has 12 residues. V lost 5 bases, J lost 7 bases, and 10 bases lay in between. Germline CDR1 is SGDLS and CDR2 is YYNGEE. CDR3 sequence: CASRWSFNEQFF. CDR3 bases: TGTGCCAGCAGGTGGAGCTTTAATGAGCAGTTCTTC.

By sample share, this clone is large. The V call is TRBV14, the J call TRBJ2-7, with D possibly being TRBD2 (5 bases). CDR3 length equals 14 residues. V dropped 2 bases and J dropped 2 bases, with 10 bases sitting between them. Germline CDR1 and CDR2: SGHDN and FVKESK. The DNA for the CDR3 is TGTGCCAGCAGCCAACTTTCTAGCCCCTACGAGCAGTACTTC. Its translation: CASSQLSSPYEQYF.

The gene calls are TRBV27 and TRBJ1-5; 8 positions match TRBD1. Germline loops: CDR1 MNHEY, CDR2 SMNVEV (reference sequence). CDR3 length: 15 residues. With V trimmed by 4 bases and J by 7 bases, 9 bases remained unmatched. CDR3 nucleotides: TGTGCCAGCAGTTCCGCGACAGGGGTTGGGCAGCCCCAGCATTTT. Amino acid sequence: CASSSATGVGQPQHF.

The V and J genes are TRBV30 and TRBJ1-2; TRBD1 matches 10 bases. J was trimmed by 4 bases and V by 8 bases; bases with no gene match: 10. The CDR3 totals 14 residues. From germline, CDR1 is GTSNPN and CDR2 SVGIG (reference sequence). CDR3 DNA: TGTGCCGGGGGGACAGGGGCCCCAGGCTATGGCTACACCTTC. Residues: CAGGTGAPGYGYTF. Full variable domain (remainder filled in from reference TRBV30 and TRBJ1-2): SQTIHQWPATLVQPVGSPLSLECTVEGTSNPNLYWYRQAAGRGLQLLFYSVGIGQISSEVPQNLSASRPQDRQFILSSKKLLLSDSGFYLCAGGTGAPGYGYTFGSGTRLTVV.

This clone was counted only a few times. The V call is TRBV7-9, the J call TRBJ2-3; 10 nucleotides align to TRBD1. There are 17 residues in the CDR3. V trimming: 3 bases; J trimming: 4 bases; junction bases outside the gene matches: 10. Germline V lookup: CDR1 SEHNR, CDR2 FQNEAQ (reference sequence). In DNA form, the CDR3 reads TGTGCCAGCAGCTTCGCACCGGGACAGGGGTATGCAGATACGCAGTATTTT. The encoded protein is CASSFAPGQGYADTQYF.

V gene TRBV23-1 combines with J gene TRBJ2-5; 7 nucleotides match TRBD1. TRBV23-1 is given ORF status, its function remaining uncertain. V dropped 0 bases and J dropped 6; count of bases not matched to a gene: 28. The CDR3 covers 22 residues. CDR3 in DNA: TGCGCCAGCAGTCAATCGCATTTAAAATGTCGACAGGGACCACTCGGCCTCAAGACCCAGTACTTC. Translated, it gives CASSQSHLKCRQGPLGLKTQYF.

For the CDR3, the DNA is TGCGCCAGCAGCACGATTCTACGGGGGCAGGACACTGAAGCTTTCTTT. It specifies CASSTILRGQDTEAFF. The V gene is TRBV5-1, the J gene TRBJ1-1; D perhaps matches TRBD1 (6 bases). This CDR3 comprises 16 residues. V was clipped by 4 bases and J by 3 bases, with 19 bases between them. The germline V gene encodes CDR1 SGHRS and CDR2 YFSETQ.

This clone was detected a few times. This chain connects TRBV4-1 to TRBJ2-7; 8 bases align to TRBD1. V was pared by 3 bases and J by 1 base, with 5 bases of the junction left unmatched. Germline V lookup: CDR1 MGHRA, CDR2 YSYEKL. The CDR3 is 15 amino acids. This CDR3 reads CASSQVQGASYEQYF. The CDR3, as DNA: TGCGCCAGCAGCCAGGTCCAGGGGGCTTCCTACGAGCAGTACTTC.

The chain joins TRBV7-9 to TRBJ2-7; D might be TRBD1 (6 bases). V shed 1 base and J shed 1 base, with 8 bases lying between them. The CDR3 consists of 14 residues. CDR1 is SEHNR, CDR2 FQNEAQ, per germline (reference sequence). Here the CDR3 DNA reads TGTGCCAGCAGCTTAGTGGACAGTTCCTACGAGCAGTACTTC. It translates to CASSLVDSSYEQYF. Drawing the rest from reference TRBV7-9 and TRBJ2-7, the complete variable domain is DTGVSQNPRHKITKRGQNVTFRCDPISEHNRLYWYRQTLGQGPEFLTYFQNEAQLEKSRLLSDRFSAERPKGSFSTLEIQRTEQGDSAMYLCASSLVDSSYEQYFGPGTRLTVT.

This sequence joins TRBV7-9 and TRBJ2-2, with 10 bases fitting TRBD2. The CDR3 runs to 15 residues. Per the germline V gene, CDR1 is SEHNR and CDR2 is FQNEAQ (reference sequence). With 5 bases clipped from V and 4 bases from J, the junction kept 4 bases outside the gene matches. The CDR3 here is CASSKRGGSTGELFF. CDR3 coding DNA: TGTGCCAGCAGCAAGCGGGGGGGATCCACCGGGGAGCTGTTTTTT.

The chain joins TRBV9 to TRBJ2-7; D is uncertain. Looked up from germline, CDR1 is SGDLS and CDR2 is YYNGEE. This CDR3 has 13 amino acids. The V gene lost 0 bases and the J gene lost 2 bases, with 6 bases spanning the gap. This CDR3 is CASSVAPAYEQYF. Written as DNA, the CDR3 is TGTGCCAGCAGCGTAGCCCCCGCCTACGAGCAGTACTTC.

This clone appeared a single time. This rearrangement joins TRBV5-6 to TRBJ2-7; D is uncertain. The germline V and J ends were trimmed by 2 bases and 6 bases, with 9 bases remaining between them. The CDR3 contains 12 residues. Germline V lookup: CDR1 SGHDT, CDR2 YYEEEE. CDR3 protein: CASSLGRTEQYF. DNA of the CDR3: TGTGCCAGCAGCTTAGGCAGGACCGAGCAGTACTTC.

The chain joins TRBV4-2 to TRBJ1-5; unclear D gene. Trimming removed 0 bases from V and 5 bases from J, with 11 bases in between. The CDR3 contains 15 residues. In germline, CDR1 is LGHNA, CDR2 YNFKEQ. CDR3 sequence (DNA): TGTGCCAGCAGCCAAGAAAAAACAGCCTATCAGCCCCAGCATTTT. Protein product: CASSQEKTAYQPQHF.

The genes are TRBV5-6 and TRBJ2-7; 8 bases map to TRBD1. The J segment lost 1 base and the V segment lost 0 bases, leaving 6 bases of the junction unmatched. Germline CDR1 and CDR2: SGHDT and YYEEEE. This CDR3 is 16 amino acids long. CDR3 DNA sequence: TGTGCCAGCAGCTTGGAGGGACAGGTGAGGTCCTACGAGCAGTACTTC. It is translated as CASSLEGQVRSYEQYF.

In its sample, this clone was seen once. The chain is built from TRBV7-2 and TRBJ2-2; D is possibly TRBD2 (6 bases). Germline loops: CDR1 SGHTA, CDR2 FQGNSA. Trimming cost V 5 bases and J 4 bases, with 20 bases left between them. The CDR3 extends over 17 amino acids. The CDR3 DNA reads TGTGCCAGCAGCCTGGCGGTCTTGGCGGGGTTCACCGGGGAGCTGTTTTTT. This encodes CASSLAVLAGFTGELFF.

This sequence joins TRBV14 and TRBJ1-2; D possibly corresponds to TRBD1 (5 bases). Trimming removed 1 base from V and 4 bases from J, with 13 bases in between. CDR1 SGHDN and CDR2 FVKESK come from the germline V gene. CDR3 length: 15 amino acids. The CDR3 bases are TGTGCCAGCAGCCAAGCGCAGGGTTCCGGCTATGGCTACACCTTC. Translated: CASSQAQGSGYGYTF.

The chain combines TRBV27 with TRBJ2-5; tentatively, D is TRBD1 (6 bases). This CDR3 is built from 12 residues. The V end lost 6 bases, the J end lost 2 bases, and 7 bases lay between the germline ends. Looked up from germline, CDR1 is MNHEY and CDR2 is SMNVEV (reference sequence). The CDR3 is CASSDRQETQYF. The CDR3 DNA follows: TGTGCCAGCAGCGACAGGCAAGAGACCCAGTACTTC.

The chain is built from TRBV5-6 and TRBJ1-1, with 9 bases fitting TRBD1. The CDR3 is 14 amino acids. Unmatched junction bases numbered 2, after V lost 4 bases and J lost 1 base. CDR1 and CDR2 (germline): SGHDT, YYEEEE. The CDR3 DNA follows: TGTGCCAGCAGCGAGGACAGGGGGAACACTGAAGCTTTCTTT. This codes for CASSEDRGNTEAFF.

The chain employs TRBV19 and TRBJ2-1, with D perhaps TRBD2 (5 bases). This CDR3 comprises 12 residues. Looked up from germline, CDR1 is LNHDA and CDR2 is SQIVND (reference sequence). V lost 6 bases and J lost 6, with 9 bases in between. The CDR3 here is CASRQGGNEQFF. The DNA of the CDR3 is TGTGCCAGTAGACAAGGAGGCAATGAGCAGTTCTTC.

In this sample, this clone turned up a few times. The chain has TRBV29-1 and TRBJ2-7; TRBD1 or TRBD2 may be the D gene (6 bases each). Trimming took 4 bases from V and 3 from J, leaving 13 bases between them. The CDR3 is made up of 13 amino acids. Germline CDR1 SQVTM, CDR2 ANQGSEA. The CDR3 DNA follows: TGCAGCGTTGTCTGGGGGGCGGACTACGAGCAGTACTTC. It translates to CSVVWGADYEQYF.

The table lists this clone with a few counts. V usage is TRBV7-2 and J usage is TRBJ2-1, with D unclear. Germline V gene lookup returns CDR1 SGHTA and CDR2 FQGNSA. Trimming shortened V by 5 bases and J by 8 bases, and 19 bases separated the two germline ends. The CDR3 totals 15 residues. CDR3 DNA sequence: TGTGCCAGCAGCCCCGAGTGGGGAAGGATTGATGAGCAGTTCTTC. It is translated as CASSPEWGRIDEQFF.

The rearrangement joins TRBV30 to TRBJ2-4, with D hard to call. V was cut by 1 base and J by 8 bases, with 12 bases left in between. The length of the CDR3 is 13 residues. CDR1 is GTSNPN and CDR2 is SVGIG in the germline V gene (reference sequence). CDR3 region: CAWSANLGDIQYF. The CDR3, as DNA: TGTGCCTGGAGTGCCAATCTTGGGGACATTCAGTACTTC.

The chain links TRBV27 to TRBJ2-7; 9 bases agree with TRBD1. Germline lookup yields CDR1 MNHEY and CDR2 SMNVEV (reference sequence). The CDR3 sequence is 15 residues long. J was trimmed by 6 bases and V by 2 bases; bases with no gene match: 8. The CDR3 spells CASSLTGTGFTEQYF. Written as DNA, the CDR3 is TGTGCCAGCAGTTTAACCGGGACAGGGTTTACCGAGCAGTACTTC.